This T cell receptor beta chain emerged from a study of blood T cell repertoires in COVID-19. About the study: Samples came from the United States, Italy and Spain, spanning acute and convalescent COVID-19.

Repertoires were generated with immunoSEQ multiplex PCR, while TCRdb's copy carries only in-frame clones and drops some. The data show roughly 230,000 clones, with roughly 80% seen just once and roughly 8% held by the top ten. This receptor was identified in a woman aged 80 or over with acute or convalescent COVID-19. Sequenced: peripheral blood.

CDR3 DNA: TGCGCCAGCAGTCCCGGGACACCATCTAAAGAGACCCAGTACTTC. Translation: CASSPGTPSKETQYF. The chain has TRBV5-1 and TRBJ2-5; possible D gene TRBD1, 6 bases. The germline gives CDR1 SGHRS, CDR2 YFSETQ. The CDR3 sequence is 15 residues long. V was cut by 5 bases and J by 3 bases, with 17 bases left in between.